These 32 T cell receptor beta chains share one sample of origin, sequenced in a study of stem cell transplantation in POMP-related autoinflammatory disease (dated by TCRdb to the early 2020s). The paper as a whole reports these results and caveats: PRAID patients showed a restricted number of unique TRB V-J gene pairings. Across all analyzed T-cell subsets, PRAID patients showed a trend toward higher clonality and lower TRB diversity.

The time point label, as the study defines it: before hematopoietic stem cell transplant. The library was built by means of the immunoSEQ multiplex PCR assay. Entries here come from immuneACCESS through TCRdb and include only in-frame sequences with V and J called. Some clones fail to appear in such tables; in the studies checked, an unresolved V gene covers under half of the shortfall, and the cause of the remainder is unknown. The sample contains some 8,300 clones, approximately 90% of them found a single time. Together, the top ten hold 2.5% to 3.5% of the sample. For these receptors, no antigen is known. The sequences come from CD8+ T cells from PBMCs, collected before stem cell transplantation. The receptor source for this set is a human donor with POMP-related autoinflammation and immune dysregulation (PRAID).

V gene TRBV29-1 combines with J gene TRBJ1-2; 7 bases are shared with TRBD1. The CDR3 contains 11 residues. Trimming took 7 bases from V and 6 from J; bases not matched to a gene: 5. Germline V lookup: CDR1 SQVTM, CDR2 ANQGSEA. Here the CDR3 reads CSAQGEDGYTF. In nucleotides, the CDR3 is TGCAGCGCCCAGGGGGAGGATGGCTACACCTTC.

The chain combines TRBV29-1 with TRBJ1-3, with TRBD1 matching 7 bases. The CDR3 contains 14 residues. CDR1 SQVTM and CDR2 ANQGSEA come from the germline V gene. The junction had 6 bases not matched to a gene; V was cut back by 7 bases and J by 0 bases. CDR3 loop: CSARTGLSGNTIYF. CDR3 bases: TGCAGCGCGCGGACAGGTCTCTCTGGAAACACCATATATTTT.

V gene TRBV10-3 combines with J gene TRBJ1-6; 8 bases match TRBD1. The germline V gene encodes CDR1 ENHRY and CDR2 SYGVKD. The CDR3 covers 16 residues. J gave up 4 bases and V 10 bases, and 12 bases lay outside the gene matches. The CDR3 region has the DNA TGTGCCAGCAGCCCTCAGGGGGCACAATATAATTCACCCCTCCACTTT. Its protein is CASSPQGAQYNSPLHF.

CDR3 DNA: TGTGCCAGCAGTAACCTGGACAGTTATAGCAATCAGCCCCAGCATTTT. Encoded protein: CASSNLDSYSNQPQHF. The chain carries TRBV6-6 and TRBJ1-5, with a tentative D call TRBD1 (6 bases). Germline assignment: CDR1 MNHNY and CDR2 SVGAGI (reference sequence). V shed 5 bases and J shed 0 bases, with 14 bases lying between them. The CDR3 contains 16 residues.

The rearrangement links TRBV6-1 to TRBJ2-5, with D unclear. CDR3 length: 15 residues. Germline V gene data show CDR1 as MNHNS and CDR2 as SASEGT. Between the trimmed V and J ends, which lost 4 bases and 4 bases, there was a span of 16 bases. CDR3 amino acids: CASSVWQPERETQYF. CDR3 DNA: TGTGCCAGCAGTGTGTGGCAGCCGGAGAGAGAGACCCAGTACTTC.

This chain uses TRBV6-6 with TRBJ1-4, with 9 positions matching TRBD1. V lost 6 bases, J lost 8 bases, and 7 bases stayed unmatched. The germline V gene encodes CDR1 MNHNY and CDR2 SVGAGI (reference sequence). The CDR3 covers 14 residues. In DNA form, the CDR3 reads TGTGCCAGCAGCCTAGGGACAGGGATCGAAAAACTGTTTTTT. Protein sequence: CASSLGTGIEKLFF.

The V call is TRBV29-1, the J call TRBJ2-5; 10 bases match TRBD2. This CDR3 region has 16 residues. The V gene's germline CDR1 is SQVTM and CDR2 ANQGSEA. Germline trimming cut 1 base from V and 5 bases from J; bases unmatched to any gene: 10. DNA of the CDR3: TGCAGCGTTGAAGGTCCGAATAGCGGGAGGTCGGAGACCCAGTACTTC. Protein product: CSVEGPNSGRSETQYF.

The CDR3 sequence is CASSYTTGAYGYTF. The CDR3 DNA reads TGTGCCAGCAGCTACACCACAGGGGCCTATGGCTACACCTTC. This rearrangement joins TRBV28 to TRBJ1-2, with 7 bases fitting TRBD1. Germline V gene sequence: CDR1 MDHEN, CDR2 SYDVKM. After removal of 6 bases from V and 4 bases from J, the junction contained 8 bases not matched to a gene. This CDR3 is 14 amino acids long.

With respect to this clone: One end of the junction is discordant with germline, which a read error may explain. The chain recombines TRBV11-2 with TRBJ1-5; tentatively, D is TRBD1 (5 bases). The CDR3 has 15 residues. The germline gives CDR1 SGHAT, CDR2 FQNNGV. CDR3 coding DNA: TGTGCCAGCAGCGTAGACAGCAATAGCAATCAGCCCCAGCATTTT. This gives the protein CASSVDSNSNQPQHF.

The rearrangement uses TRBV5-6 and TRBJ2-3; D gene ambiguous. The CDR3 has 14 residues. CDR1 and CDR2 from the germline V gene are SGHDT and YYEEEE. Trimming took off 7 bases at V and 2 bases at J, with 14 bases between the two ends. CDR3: CASSPAWATDTQYF. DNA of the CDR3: TGTGCCAGCTCCCCGGCCTGGGCCACAGATACGCAGTATTTT.

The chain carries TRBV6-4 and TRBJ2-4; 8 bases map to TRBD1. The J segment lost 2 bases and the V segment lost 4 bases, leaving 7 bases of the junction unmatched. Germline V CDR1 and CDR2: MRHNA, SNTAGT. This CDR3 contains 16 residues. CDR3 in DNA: TGTGCCAGCAGTGTCCGGACAGGGCTACCCAAAAACATTCAGTACTTC. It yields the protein CASSVRTGLPKNIQYF.

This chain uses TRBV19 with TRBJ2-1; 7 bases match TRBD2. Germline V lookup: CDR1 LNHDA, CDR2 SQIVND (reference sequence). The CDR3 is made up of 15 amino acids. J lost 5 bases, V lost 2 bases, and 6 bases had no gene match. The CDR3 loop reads CASSISAGVNNEQFF. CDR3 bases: TGTGCCAGTAGTATATCGGCGGGGGTGAACAATGAGCAGTTCTTC.

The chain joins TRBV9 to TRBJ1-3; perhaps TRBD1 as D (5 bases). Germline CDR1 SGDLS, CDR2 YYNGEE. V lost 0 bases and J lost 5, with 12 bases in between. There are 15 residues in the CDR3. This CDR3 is CASSVGRGIRNTIYF. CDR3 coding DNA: TGTGCCAGCAGCGTAGGGCGGGGGATCAGAAACACCATATATTTT.

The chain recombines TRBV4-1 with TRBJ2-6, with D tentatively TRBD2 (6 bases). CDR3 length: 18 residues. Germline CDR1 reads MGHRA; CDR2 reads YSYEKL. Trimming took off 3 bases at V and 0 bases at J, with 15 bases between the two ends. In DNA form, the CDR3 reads TGCGCCAGCAGCCAGCGGGGCAGGCTCTACTCTGGGGCCAACGTCCTGACTTTC. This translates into CASSQRGRLYSGANVLTF.

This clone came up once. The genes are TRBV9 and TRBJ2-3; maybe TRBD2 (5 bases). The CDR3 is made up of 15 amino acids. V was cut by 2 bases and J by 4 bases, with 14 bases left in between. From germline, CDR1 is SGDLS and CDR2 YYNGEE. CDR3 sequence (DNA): TGTGCCAGCAGCGTCTACGGGGTTATAGCAGATACGCAGTATTTT. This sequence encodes CASSVYGVIADTQYF.

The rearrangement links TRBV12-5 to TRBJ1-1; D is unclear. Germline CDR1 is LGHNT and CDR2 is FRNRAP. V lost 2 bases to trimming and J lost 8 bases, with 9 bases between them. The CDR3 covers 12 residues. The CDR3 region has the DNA TGTGCTAGTGGTTTGAGCCCAAAGGAAGCTTTCTTT. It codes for CASGLSPKEAFF.

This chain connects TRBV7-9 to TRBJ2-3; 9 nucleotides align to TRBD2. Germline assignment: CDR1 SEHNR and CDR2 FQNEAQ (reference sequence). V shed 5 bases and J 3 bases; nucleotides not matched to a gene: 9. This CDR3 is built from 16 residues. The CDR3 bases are TGTGCCAGCAGCCCGGGTAGGCGGGAGGGGACAGATACGCAGTATTTT. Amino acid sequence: CASSPGRREGTDTQYF.

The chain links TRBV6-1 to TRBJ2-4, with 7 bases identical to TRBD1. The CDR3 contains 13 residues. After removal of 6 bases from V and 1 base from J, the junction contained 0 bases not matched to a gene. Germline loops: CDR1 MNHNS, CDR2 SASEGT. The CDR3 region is CASRDRAKNIQYF. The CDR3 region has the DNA TGTGCCAGCAGGGACAGGGCCAAAAACATTCAGTACTTC.

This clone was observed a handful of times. CDR3 bases: TGTGCCAGAAGCTTACTCTATGGCTACACCTTC. This translates into CARSLLYGYTF. The gene calls are TRBV5-3 and TRBJ1-2, with no clear D. TRBV5-3 is placed among ORFs of uncertain function. V was pared by 2 bases and J by 4 bases, with 3 bases between. The CDR3 runs 11 residues.

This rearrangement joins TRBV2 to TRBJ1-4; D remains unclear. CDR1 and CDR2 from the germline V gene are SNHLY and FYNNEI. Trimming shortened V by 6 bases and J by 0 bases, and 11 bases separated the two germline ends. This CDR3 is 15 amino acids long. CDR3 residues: CASRTSQATNEKLFF. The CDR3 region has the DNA TGTGCCAGCAGAACCAGCCAAGCAACTAATGAAAAACTGTTTTTT. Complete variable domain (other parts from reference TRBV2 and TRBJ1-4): EPEVTQTPSHQVTQMGQEVILRCVPISNHLYFYWYRQILGQKVEFLVSFYNNEISEKSEIFDDQFSVERPDGSNFTLKIRSTKLEDSAMYFCASRTSQATNEKLFFGSGTQLSVL.

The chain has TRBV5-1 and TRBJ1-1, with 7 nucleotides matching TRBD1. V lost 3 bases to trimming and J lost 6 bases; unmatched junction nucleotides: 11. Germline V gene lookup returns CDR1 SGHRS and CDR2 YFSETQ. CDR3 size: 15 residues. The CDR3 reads CASSSTGKGGPEAFF. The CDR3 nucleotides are TGCGCCAGCAGCTCGACAGGGAAGGGAGGGCCTGAAGCTTTCTTT.

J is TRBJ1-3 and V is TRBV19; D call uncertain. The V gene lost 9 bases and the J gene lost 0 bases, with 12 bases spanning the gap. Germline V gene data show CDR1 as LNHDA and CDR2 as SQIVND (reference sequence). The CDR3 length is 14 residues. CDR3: CASALDDSGNTIYF. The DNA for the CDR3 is TGTGCCAGCGCCCTGGACGACTCTGGAAACACCATATATTTT.

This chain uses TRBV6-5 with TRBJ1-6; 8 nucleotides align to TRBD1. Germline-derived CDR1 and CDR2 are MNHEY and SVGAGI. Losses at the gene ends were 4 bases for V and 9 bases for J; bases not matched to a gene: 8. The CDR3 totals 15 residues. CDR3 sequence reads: CASSFSGTGGSPLHF. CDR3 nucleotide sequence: TGTGCCAGCAGTTTTTCCGGGACAGGAGGTTCACCCCTCCACTTT.

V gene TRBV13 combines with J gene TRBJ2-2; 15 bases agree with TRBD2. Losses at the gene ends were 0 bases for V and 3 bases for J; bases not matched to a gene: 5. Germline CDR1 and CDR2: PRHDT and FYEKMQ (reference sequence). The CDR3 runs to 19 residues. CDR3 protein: CASSLGRTSGRADTGELFF. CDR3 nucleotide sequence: TGTGCCAGCAGCTTAGGCCGGACTAGCGGGAGGGCGGACACCGGGGAGCTGTTTTTT.

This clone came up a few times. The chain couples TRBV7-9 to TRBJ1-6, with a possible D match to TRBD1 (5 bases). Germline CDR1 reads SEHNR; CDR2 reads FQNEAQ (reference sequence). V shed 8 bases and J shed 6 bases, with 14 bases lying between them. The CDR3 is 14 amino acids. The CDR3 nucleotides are TGTGCCAGCTCTATGGGGCAGTTTAATTCACCCCTCCACTTT. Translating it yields CASSMGQFNSPLHF.

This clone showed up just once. The CDR3 loop reads CASSFGTGNQPQHF. The CDR3 DNA reads TGTGCCAGCAGCTTCGGGACAGGGAATCAGCCCCAGCATTTT. V is TRBV7-9 and J is TRBJ1-5, with 9 bases lining up with TRBD1. This CDR3 spans 14 amino acids. Germline CDR1 and CDR2: SEHNR and FQNEAQ (reference sequence). V was pared by 3 bases and J by 4 bases, with 1 base of the junction left unmatched.

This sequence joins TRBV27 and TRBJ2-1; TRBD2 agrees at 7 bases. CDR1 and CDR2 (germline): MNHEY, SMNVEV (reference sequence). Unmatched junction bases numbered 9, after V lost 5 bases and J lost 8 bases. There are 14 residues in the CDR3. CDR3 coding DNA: TGTGCCAGCAGTCTAGGACTAGTCCCCTATGAGCAGTTCTTC. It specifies CASSLGLVPYEQFF.

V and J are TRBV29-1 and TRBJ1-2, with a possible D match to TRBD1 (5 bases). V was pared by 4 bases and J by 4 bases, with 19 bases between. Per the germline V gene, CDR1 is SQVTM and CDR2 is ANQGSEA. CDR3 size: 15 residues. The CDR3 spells CSVARGIGTTYGYTF. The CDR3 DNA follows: TGCAGCGTTGCGCGAGGCATCGGGACCACCTATGGCTACACCTTC.

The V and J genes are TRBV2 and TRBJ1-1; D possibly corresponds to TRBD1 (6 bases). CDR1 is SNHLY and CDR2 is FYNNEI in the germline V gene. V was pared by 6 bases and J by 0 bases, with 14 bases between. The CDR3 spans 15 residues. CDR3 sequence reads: CASRGSRDMNTEAFF. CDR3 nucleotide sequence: TGTGCCAGCAGAGGGTCCAGGGACATGAACACTGAAGCTTTCTTT.

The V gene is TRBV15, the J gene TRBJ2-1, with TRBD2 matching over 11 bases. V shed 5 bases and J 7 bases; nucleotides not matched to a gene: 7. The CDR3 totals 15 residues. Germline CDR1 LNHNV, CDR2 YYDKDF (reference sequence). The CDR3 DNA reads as TGTGCCACCAGCTTCAGTAGCGGGGGGGCAAATGAGCAGTTCTTC. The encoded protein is CATSFSSGGANEQFF.

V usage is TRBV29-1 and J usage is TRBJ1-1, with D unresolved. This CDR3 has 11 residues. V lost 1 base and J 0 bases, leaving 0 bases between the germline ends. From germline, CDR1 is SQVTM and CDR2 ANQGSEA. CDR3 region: CSVEVNTEAFF. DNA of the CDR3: TGCAGCGTTGAAGTGAACACTGAAGCTTTCTTT.

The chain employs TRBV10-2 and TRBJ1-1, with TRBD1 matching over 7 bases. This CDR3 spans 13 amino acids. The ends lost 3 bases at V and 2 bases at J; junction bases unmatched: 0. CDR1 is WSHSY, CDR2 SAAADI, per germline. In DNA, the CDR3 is TGCGCCAGCAGTGAAGGGGGCAACACTGAAGCTTTCTTT. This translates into CASSEGGNTEAFF.